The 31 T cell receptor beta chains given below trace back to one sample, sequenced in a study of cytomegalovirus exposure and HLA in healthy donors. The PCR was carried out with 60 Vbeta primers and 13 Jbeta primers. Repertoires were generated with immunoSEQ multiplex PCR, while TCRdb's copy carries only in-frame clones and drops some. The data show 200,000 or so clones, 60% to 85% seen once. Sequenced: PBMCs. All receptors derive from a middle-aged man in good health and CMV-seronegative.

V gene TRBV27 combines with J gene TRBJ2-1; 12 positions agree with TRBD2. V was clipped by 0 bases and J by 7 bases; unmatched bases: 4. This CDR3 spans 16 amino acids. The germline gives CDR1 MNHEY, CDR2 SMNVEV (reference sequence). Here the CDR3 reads CASSLSLLAGGNEQFF. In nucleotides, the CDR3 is TGTGCCAGCAGTTTATCGCTCCTAGCGGGAGGGAATGAGCAGTTCTTC.

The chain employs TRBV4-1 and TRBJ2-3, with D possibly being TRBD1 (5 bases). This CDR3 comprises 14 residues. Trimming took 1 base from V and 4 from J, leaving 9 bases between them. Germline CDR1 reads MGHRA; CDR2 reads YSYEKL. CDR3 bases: TGCGCCAGCAGCCAAGGGGGCGTTCCAGATACGCAGTATTTT. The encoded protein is CASSQGGVPDTQYF.

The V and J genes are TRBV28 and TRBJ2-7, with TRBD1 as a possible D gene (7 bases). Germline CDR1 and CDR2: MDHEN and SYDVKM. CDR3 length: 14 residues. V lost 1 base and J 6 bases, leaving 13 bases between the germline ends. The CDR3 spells CASSLSGGGGEQYF. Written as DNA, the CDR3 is TGTGCCAGCAGTTTATCAGGGGGAGGAGGCGAGCAGTACTTC.

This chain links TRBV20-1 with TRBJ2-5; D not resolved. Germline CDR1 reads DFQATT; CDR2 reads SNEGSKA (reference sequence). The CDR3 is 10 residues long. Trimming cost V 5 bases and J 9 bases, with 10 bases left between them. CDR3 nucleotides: TGCAGTGCTGTCAAAGGAGCCCAGTACTTC. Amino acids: CSAVKGAQYF.

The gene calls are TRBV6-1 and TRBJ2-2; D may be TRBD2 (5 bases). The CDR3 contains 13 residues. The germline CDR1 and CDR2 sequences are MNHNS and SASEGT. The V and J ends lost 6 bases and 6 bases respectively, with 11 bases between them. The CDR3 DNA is TGTGCCAGCAGATCTGACGGGGCCGGGGAGCTGTTTTTT. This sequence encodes CASRSDGAGELFF.

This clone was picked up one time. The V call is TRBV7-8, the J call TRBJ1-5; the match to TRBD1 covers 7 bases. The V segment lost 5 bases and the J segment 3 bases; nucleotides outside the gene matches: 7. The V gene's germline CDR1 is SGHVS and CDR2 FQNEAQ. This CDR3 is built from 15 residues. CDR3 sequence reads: CASSQDGTANQPQHF. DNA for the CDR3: TGTGCCAGCAGCCAGGACGGGACAGCCAATCAGCCCCAGCATTTT.

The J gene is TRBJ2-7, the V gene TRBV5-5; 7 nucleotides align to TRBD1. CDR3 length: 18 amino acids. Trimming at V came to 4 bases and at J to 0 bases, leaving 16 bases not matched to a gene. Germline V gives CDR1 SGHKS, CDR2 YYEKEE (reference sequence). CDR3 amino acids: CASSQTRTGNFPSYEQYF. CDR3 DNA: TGTGCCAGCAGCCAAACTCGGACAGGTAACTTCCCCTCCTACGAGCAGTACTTC.

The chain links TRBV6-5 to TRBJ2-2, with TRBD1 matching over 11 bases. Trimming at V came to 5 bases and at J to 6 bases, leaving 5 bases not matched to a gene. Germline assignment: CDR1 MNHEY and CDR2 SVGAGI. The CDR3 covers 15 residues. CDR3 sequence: CASSRDRGFPGELFF. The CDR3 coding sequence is TGTGCCAGCAGTCGGGACAGGGGGTTCCCCGGGGAGCTGTTTTTT.

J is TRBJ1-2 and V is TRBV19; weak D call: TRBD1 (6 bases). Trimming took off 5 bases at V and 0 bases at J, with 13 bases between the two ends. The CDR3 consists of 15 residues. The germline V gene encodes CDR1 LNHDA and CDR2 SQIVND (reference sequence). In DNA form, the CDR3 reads TGTGCCAGTAGTGTTGGGACATCCTCTAACTATGGCTACACCTTC. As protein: CASSVGTSSNYGYTF.

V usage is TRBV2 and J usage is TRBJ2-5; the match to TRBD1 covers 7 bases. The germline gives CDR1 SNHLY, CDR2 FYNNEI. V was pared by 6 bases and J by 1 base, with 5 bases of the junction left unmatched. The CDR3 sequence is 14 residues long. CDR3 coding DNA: TGTGCCAGCAGGCCCCGGGACAGCCAAGAGACCCAGTACTTC. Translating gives CASRPRDSQETQYF.

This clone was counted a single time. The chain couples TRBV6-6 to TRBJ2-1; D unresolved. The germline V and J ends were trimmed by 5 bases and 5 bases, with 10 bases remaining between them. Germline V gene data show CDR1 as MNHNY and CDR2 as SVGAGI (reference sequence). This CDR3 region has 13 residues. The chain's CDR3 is CASSTSLDNEQFF. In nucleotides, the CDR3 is TGTGCCAGCAGTACTTCCCTGGACAATGAGCAGTTCTTC.

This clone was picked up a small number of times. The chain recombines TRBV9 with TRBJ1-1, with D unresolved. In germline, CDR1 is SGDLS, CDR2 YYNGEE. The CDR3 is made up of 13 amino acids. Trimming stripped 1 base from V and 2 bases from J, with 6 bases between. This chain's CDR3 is CASSVYGNTEAFF. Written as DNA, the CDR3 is TGTGCCAGCAGCGTATACGGTAACACTGAAGCTTTCTTT. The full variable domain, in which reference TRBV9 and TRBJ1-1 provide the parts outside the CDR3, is DSGVTQTPKHLITATGQRVTLRCSPRSGDLSVYWYQQSLDQGLQFLIQYYNGEERAKGNILERFSAQQFPDLHSELNLSSLELGDSALYFCASSVYGNTEAFFGQGTRLTVV.

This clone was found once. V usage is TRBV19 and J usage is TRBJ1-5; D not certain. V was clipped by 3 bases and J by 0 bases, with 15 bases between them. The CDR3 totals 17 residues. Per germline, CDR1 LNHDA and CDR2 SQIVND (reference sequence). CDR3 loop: CASSISGVLNSNQPQHF. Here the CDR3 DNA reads TGTGCCAGTAGTATTTCCGGGGTCTTAAATAGCAATCAGCCCCAGCATTTT. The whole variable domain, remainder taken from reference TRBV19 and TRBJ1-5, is DGGITQSPKYLFRKEGQNVTLSCEQNLNHDAMYWYRQDPGQGLRLIYYSQIVNDFQKGDIAEGYSVSREKKESFPLTVTSAQKNPTAFYLCASSISGVLNSNQPQHFGDGTRLSIL.

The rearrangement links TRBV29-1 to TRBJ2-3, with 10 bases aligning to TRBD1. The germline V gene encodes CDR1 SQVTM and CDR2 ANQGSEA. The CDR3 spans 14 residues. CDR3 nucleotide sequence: TGCAGTAAGACAGGGGGCGGGGGCACAGATACGCAGTATTTT. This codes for CSKTGGGGTDTQYF.

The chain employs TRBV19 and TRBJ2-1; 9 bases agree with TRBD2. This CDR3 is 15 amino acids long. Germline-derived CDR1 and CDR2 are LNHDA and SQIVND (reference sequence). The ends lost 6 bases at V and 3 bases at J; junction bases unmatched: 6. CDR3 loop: CASSRSGGYYNEQFF. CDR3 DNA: TGTGCCAGTAGCCGTAGCGGGGGATACTACAATGAGCAGTTCTTC.

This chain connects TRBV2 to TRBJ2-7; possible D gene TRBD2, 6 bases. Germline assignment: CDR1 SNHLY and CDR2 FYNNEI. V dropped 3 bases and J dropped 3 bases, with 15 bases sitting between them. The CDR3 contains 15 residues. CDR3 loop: CASSETGGTGYEQYF. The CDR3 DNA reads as TGTGCCAGCAGTGAGACCGGGGGTACGGGCTACGAGCAGTACTTC. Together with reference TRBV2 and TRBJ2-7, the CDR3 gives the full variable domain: EPEVTQTPSHQVTQMGQEVILRCVPISNHLYFYWYRQILGQKVEFLVSFYNNEISEKSEIFDDQFSVERPDGSNFTLKIRSTKLEDSAMYFCASSETGGTGYEQYFGPGTRLTVT.

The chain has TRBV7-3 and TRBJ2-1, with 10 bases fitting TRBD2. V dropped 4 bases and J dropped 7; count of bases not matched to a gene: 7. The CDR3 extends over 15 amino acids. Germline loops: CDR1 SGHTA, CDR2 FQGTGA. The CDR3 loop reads CASSSGLSGGNEQFF. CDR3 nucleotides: TGTGCCAGCAGCTCGGGACTTAGCGGGGGGAATGAGCAGTTCTTC. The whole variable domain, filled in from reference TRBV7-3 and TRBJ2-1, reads GAGVSQTPSNKVTEKGKYVELRCDPISGHTALYWYRQSLGQGPEFLIYFQGTGAADDSGLPNDRFFAVRPEGSVSTLKIQRTERGDSAVYLCASSSGLSGGNEQFFGPGTRLTVL.

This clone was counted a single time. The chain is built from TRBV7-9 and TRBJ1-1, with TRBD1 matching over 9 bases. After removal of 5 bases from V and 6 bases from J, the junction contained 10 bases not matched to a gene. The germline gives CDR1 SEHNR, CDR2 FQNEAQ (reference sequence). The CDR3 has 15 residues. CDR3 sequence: CASSKPGTGSAEAFF. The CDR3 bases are TGTGCCAGCAGCAAACCCGGGACAGGGTCCGCTGAAGCTTTCTTT.

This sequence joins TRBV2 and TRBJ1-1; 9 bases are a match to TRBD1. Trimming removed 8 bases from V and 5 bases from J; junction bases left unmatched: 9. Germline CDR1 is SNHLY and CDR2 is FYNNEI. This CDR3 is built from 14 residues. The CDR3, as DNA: TGTGCCAGCCGCAGGGGACAGGGACGGACTGAAGCTTTCTTT. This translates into CASRRGQGRTEAFF.

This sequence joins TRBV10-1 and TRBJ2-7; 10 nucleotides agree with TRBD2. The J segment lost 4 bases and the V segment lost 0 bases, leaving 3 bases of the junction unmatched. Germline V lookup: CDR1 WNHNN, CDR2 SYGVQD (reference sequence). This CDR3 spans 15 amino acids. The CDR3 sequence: CASSESTSGWYEQYF. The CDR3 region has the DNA TGCGCCAGCAGTGAGTCGACTAGCGGGTGGTACGAGCAGTACTTC.

The CDR3 loop reads CASSPDRSTDTQYF. CDR3 DNA: TGCGCCAGCAGCCCGGACAGAAGCACAGATACGCAGTATTTT. The rearrangement uses TRBV5-1 and TRBJ2-3, with a possible D match to TRBD1 (6 bases). Germline lookup yields CDR1 SGHRS and CDR2 YFSETQ. Trimming removed 4 bases from V and 0 bases from J, with 9 bases in between. CDR3 length: 14 residues.

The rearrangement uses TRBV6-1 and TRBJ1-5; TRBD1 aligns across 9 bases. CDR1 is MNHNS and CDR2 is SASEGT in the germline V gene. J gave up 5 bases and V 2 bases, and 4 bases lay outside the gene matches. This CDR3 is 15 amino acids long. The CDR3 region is CASSEMRQGDQPQHF. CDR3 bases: TGTGCCAGCAGTGAAATGAGACAGGGGGATCAGCCCCAGCATTTT.

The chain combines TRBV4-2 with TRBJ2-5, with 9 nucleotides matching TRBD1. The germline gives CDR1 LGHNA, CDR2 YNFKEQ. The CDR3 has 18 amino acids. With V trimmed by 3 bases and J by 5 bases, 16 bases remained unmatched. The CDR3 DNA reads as TGTGCCAGCAGCCAGTTCTCCGGGACAGGGAAATTGGTGGAGACCCAGTACTTC. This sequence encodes CASSQFSGTGKLVETQYF.

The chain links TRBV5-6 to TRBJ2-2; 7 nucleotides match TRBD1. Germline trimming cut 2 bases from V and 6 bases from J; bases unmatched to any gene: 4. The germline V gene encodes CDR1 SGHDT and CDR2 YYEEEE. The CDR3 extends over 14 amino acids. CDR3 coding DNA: TGTGCCAGCAGCTTTGATACAGGGGCCGGGGAGCTGTTTTTT. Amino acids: CASSFDTGAGELFF.

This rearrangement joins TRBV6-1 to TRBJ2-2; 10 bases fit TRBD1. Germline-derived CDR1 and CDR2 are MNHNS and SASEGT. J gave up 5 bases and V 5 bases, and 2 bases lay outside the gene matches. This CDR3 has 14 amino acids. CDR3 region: CASSRDRGTGELFF. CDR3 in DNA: TGTGCCAGCAGTCGGGACAGGGGAACCGGGGAGCTGTTTTTT.

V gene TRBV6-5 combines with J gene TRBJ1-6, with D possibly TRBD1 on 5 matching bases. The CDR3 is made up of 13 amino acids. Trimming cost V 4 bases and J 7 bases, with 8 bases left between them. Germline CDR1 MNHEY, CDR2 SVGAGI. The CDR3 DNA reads TGTGCCAGCAGTTTACAGGCCAATTCACCCCTCCACTTT. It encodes CASSLQANSPLHF.

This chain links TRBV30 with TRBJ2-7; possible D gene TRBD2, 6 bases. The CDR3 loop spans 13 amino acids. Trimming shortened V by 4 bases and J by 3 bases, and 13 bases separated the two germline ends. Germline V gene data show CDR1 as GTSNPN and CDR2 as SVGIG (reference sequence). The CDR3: CAWKLDGGYEQYF. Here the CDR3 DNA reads TGTGCCTGGAAACTCGACGGGGGCTACGAGCAGTACTTC.

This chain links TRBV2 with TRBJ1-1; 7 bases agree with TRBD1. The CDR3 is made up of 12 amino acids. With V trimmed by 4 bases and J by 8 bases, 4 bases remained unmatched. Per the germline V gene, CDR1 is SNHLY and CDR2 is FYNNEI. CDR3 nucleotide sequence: TGTGCCAGCAGTGGGACAGGAATAGAAGCTTTCTTT. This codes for CASSGTGIEAFF. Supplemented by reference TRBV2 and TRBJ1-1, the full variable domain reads EPEVTQTPSHQVTQMGQEVILRCVPISNHLYFYWYRQILGQKVEFLVSFYNNEISEKSEIFDDQFSVERPDGSNFTLKIRSTKLEDSAMYFCASSGTGIEAFFGQGTRLTVV.

The CDR3 loop reads CASSLSGIRTVDFF. The CDR3 coding sequence is TGTGCCAGCAGTTTGTCCGGGATTCGGACTGTGGATTTCTTT. This chain connects TRBV28 to TRBJ1-1, with D unresolved. CDR1 MDHEN and CDR2 SYDVKM come from the germline V gene. The CDR3 is made up of 14 amino acids. V was shortened by 3 bases and J by 13 bases, with 21 bases between the two germline ends.

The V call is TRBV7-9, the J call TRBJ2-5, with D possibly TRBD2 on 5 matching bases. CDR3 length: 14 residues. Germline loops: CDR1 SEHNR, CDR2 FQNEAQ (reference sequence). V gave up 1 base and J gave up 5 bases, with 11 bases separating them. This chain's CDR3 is CASSLVAGGETQYF. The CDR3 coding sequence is TGTGCCAGCAGCTTAGTAGCCGGCGGGGAGACCCAGTACTTC.

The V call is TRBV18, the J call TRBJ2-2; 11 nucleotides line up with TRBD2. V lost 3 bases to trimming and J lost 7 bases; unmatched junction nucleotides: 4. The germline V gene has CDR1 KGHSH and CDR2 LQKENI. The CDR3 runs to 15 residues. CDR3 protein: CASSPSGTSGGELFF. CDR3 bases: TGTGCCAGCTCACCCTCCGGGACTAGCGGCGGGGAGCTGTTTTTT. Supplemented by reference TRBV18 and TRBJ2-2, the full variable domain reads NAGVMQNPRHLVRRRGQEARLRCSPMKGHSHVYWYRQLPEEGLKFMVYLQKENIIDESGMPKERFSAEFPKEGPSILRIQQVVRGDSAAYFCASSPSGTSGGELFFGEGSRLTVL.